This T cell receptor beta chain was sequenced during a study of cytomegalovirus exposure and HLA in healthy donors. Regarding the study as a whole: In vitro, a few CMV-associated chains proved specific for CMV antigens.

A note on this clone: Its specificity is unknown. The junction and the germline gene differ at one end; a read error may be behind it.

The PCR contained 60 Vbeta and 13 Jbeta primers. The table came from immunoSEQ multiplex PCR; TCRdb's copy has only in-frame clones and leaves some out. The sample records 63,000 or so clones, around 75% being singletons. The CDR3 consists of 14 residues. Germline V gene lookup returns CDR1 SSHAT and CDR2 FNYEAQ (reference sequence). Sequenced material: PBMCs. This chain uses TRBV7-7 with TRBJ2-3, with D unresolved. The receptor's source is a woman aged 25 to 45 in good health and CMV-seropositive. CDR3 in DNA: TGTGCTAGCAGCTTATATACAGGCACAGATACGCAGTATTTT. Translating it yields CASSLYTGTDTQYF.